This T cell receptor (beta chain) was obtained from a study of preoperative IRX-2 immunotherapy in early breast cancer (dated by TCRdb to about 2019). To prepare the library, the immunoSEQ multiplex PCR assay was applied. Imported from immuneACCESS, the table was reduced by TCRdb to in-frame sequences with V and J called. These copies leave out some clones; in studies compared against another copy, an unresolved V gene accounts for under half, and the cause of the remainder is not known. The sample table holds tens of thousands of clones, of which around 75% were seen once. The ten largest account for 2% to 2.5% of the sample. This specimen's treatment or condition label, interpreted: preoperative locoregional IRX-2 cytokine immunotherapy. The samples were obtained from a phase Ib study in which preoperative, locoregional IRX-2 cytokine immunotherapy intended to prime immune responses was tested. Donors were patients with early-stage breast cancer who received IRX-2 before surgery.

As regards this clone: Its antigen is currently not known. Base qualities were left out, and no much larger clone turns up one base away.

From the cysteine through the phenylalanine, the CDR3 covers 15 amino acids. Of the read, only the CDR3 DNA is kept; its 45 bases are in frame from base 1. The junction carries 13 bases between V and J, which are trimmed by 0 bases and 7 bases respectively. Sequences SGHRS (CDR1) and YFSETQ (CDR2) are obtained from the germline V gene. This TCR came from a human donor with breast cancer. The sequencing used lymph node tissue, collected before IRX-2 immunotherapy. The rearrangement combines TRBV5-1 with TRBJ2-2, with the D gene not confidently named. In nucleotides, the sequence is TGCGCCAGCAGCTTGGGTTCGTGGGGTATCGGGGAGCTGTTTTTT. Its protein reads: CASSLGSWGIGELFF.